Following are 21 T cell receptor beta chains from one sample sequenced in a study of blood T cells in healthy people across ages. PCR was performed a second time for roughly 6 to 12 cycles using a sample-barcoded 5' primer and a J-beta primer mix. One entry per CDR3 protein, called by TCRdb with MiXCR from the 5' RACE reads. The sample shows roughly 1,100,000 distinct CDR3 sequences, roughly 24% of them seen only once. This sample was shared with a second study, whose subject was T cells of mothers and their children.

Input material: blood. The receptors were gathered from a girl aged 2 to 10 in good health.

The V and J genes are TRBV3-1 and TRBJ2-1; D remains ambiguous. The germline V and J ends were trimmed by 0 bases and 1 base, with 13 bases remaining between them. The germline gives CDR1 LGHDT, CDR2 YNNKEL (reference sequence). CDR3 length: 17 amino acids. In DNA, the CDR3 is TGTGCCAGCAGCCAAGATAGTTGGGGTAGGTCCTACAATGAGCAGTTCTTC. It encodes CASSQDSWGRSYNEQFF.

The V call is TRBV9, the J call TRBJ2-1; 8 positions agree with TRBD2. J gave up 7 bases and V 0 bases, and 6 bases lay outside the gene matches. The CDR3 is 15 amino acids. In germline, CDR1 is SGDLS, CDR2 YYNGEE. The CDR3 DNA reads TGTGCCAGCAGCGTAGAAGGGACTAGTGTTAATGAGCAGTTCTTC. Amino acids: CASSVEGTSVNEQFF.

This clonotype was found a few times. This chain uses TRBV7-9 with TRBJ2-5; D uncertain. TRBJ2-1 matches the DNA end more closely, so the J call is doubtful. Germline V lookup: CDR1 SEHNR, CDR2 FQNEAQ (reference sequence). The CDR3 is 13 residues long. This CDR3 reads CASILGPFNEQFF. The CDR3 bases are TGTGCCAGCATCCTAGGGCCCTTTAATGAGCAGTTCTTC.

V usage is TRBV4-1 and J usage is TRBJ1-2, with unresolved D. The length of the CDR3 is 14 residues. Per the germline V gene, CDR1 is MGHRA and CDR2 is YSYEKL. Trimming stripped 4 bases from V and 5 bases from J, with 14 bases between. The CDR3 protein is CASSPASRGYGYTF. The CDR3 nucleotides are TGCGCCAGCAGCCCGGCCTCCCGGGGATATGGCTACACCTTC.

This clonotype was counted only a few times. The conserved closing phenylalanine or tryptophan is absent in this CDR3, likely reflecting a read error. The V call is TRBV7-9, the J call TRBJ1-1; D possibly corresponds to TRBD1 (5 bases). The CDR3 consists of 13 residues. The V gene's germline CDR1 is SEHNR and CDR2 FQNEAQ (reference sequence). V was trimmed by 7 bases and J by 6 bases, leaving 15 bases between them. CDR3 DNA: TGTGCCAGCACCTCTAGGGGAATCGCTGAAGCTTTCCTT. Amino acid sequence: CASTSRGIAEAFL.

This clonotype occurred many times. The CDR3 DNA reads TGTGCCAGCAGTTTTCTCCCAGTCGAGGCCAACGTCCTGACTTTC. Its translation is CASSFLPVEANVLTF. The rearrangement uses TRBV27 and TRBJ2-6, with D uncertain. CDR1 and CDR2 from the germline V gene are MNHEY and SMNVEV (reference sequence). The V end was cut by 3 bases, the J end by 6 bases, with 12 bases between. This CDR3 comprises 15 residues.

There are a few counts of this clonotype. The CDR3 sequence is CASSQPYRDSRFNEQFF. The CDR3 nucleotides are TGTGCCAGCAGCCAACCTTACCGGGACAGCAGGTTCAATGAGCAGTTCTTC. The chain combines TRBV11-2 with TRBJ2-1; TRBD1 matches 7 bases. V was pared by 5 bases and J by 6 bases, with 16 bases of the junction left unmatched. Germline-derived CDR1 and CDR2 are SGHAT and FQNNGV. The length of the CDR3 is 17 residues.

The chain links TRBV25-1 to TRBJ2-1; a weak D match, TRBD2 (5 bases). The V gene's germline CDR1 is MGHDK and CDR2 SYGVNS. The CDR3 extends over 15 amino acids. Trimming took off 2 bases at V and 0 bases at J, with 8 bases between the two ends. The CDR3 nucleotides are TGTGCCAGCAGTGAAACTAGAATCTCCTACAATGAGCAGTTCTTC. Residues: CASSETRISYNEQFF.

The J gene is TRBJ2-1, the V gene TRBV2, with TRBD2 matching 9 bases. Germline CDR1 is SNHLY and CDR2 is FYNNEI. This CDR3 contains 14 residues. Losses at the gene ends were 6 bases for V and 4 bases for J; bases not matched to a gene: 4. CDR3 nucleotide sequence: TGTGCCAGCAGGGCTAGCGGGGATTACAATGAGCAGTTCTTC. This sequence encodes CASRASGDYNEQFF.

This clonotype showed up just a few times. The chain couples TRBV6-1 to TRBJ1-1; a weak D match, TRBD1 (5 bases). The CDR3 is made up of 14 amino acids. V gave up 4 bases and J gave up 3 bases, with 12 bases separating them. Germline V gene sequence: CDR1 MNHNS, CDR2 SASEGT. CDR3 protein: CASSVEGSYTEAFF. The CDR3 nucleotides read TGTGCCAGCAGTGTTGAGGGGTCGTACACTGAAGCTTTCTTT.

This clonotype was found a few times. V and J are TRBV5-1 and TRBJ2-7; no firm D call. The CDR3 runs 15 residues. The germline V gene has CDR1 SGHRS and CDR2 YFSETQ. The ends were cut back, 1 base at V and 2 bases at J, with 13 bases in the middle. The CDR3 bases are TGCGCCAGCAGCTTGTCCTATGACGGAGCCTACGAGCAGTACTTC. As protein: CASSLSYDGAYEQYF.

About this clonotype: The CDR3 carries no conserved terminal phenylalanine or tryptophan, so it likely arises from a read error. The J gene is TRBJ2-1, the V gene TRBV12-3 or TRBV12-4; D perhaps matches TRBD2 (5 bases). Trimming removed 6 bases at V and 8 bases at J, with 11 bases between. The CDR3 extends over 12 amino acids. As DNA, the CDR3 is TGTGCCAGCAGAGTGGGAGCCGATGAGCAGTTCTCC. Translation gives CASRVGADEQFS.

The chain recombines TRBV4-3 with TRBJ2-3, with D maybe TRBD2 (7 bases). Germline assignment: CDR1 LGHNA and CDR2 YSLEER. There are 16 residues in the CDR3. The V gene lost 3 bases and the J gene lost 1 base, with 14 bases spanning the gap. The CDR3 bases are TGCGCCAGCAGCCACACTCGGGGGGCCCGCACAGATACGCAGTATTTT. Protein sequence: CASSHTRGARTDTQYF.

This clonotype has a handful of counts. The V and J genes are TRBV4-3 and TRBJ2-2; 8 bases agree with TRBD1. Looked up from germline, CDR1 is LGHNA and CDR2 is YSLEER. With V trimmed by 3 bases and J by 6 bases, 6 bases remained unmatched. This CDR3 has 15 amino acids. The CDR3, as DNA: TGCGCCAGCAGCCACTTGGACAGGGCCGCCGGGGAGCTGTTTTTT. Translation: CASSHLDRAAGELFF.

The chain uses TRBV5-1 and TRBJ1-1; D is unclear. Germline loops: CDR1 SGHRS, CDR2 YFSETQ. V was pared by 1 base and J by 1 base, with 8 bases between. The CDR3 covers 14 residues. The CDR3 sequence: CASSLSTRNTEAFF. DNA of the CDR3: TGCGCCAGCAGCTTGAGTACGAGGAACACTGAAGCTTTCTTT.

The chain employs TRBV6-5 and TRBJ2-5; D perhaps matches TRBD1 (6 bases). The closer fit of TRBJ2-7 to the DNA end suggests the J call may be wrong. Germline CDR1 is MNHEY and CDR2 is SVGAGI. The CDR3 spans 13 residues. CDR3 residues: CASSYHRAYEQYF. The DNA for the CDR3 is TGTGCCAGCAGTTACCACAGGGCCTACGAGCAGTACTTC.

V and J are TRBV4-2 and TRBJ2-3; possibly TRBD1 for D (6 bases). Germline V lookup: CDR1 LGHNA, CDR2 YNFKEQ. The length of the CDR3 is 15 residues. The V end was cut by 1 base, the J end by 3 bases, with 11 bases between. In nucleotides, the CDR3 is TGTGCCAGCAGCCAAGTGAGGACAGTTACAGATACGCAGTATTTT. Translating it yields CASSQVRTVTDTQYF.

This clonotype was seen a handful of times. This chain connects TRBV7-9 to TRBJ1-4; 7 bases fit TRBD1. The CDR3 is 16 residues long. CDR1 is SEHNR, CDR2 FQNEAQ, per germline (reference sequence). V was clipped by 5 bases and J by 14 bases; unmatched bases: 20. CDR3 sequence: CASSLDTGALNGGLFF. CDR3 nucleotide sequence: TGTGCCAGCAGCCTTGATACAGGGGCCCTTAACGGGGGTCTGTTTTTT.

The chain carries TRBV7-9 and TRBJ2-2; 13 nucleotides match TRBD2. Trimming cost V 5 bases and J 0 bases; bases outside gene matches: 9. This CDR3 is 19 amino acids long. The germline gives CDR1 SEHNR, CDR2 FQNEAQ (reference sequence). The DNA of the CDR3 is TGTGCCAGCAGCGCAGCGGGACTAGCGGGACTACCGAACACCGGGGAGCTGTTTTTT. This translates into CASSAAGLAGLPNTGELFF.

This clonotype was detected only a few times. The rearrangement uses TRBV4-1 and TRBJ1-1; 9 bases match TRBD1. The CDR3 consists of 15 residues. Germline V gives CDR1 MGHRA, CDR2 YSYEKL. With 5 bases clipped from V and 1 base from J, the junction kept 5 bases outside the gene matches. The CDR3 nucleotides are TGCGCCAGCAGCGTACGACAGGGGGAGAACACTGAAGCTTTCTTT. It encodes CASSVRQGENTEAFF.

The chain is built from TRBV3-1 and TRBJ2-7; D possibly corresponds to TRBD2 (6 bases). The CDR3 covers 14 residues. Germline lookup yields CDR1 LGHDT and CDR2 YNNKEL (reference sequence). V was cut by 3 bases and J by 7 bases, with 16 bases left in between. Here the CDR3 reads CASSQGGLLGEQYF. The CDR3 DNA reads as TGTGCCAGCAGCCAGGGGGGACTTCTAGGAGAGCAGTACTTC.